The 2 T cell receptor beta chains reported below all come from one sample, sequenced in a study of T-cell memory formation after mild COVID-19. TCRdb processed the 5' RACE reads anew with MiXCR; each CDR3 protein has one entry. This table has around 100,000 distinct CDR3 sequences, around 10% appearing once. Sequencing was carried out using PBMCs or a T cell subset sorted from them (not recorded which). The receptors were gathered from a man between 18 and 29 years old who had mild COVID-19 (a few samples of this study predate the infection). Cell type and time point are not known.

This clonotype occurred many times. The V gene is TRBV6-6, the J gene TRBJ2-7; D unresolved. This CDR3 region has 16 residues. The germline V gene has CDR1 MNHNY and CDR2 SVGAGI (reference sequence). Trimming pared 2 bases from V and 3 bases from J, leaving 17 bases between. The CDR3 loop reads CASSYRRVSRVYEQYV. The DNA of the CDR3 is TGTGCCAGCAGTTACCGCCGGGTCTCGCGAGTCTACGAGCAGTACGTC.

The table lists this clonotype with a few counts. Written as DNA, the CDR3 is TGTGCCAGCACCTCCATTGGAGAGACCCAGTACTTC. It translates to CASTSIGETQYF. The chain has TRBV5-6 and TRBJ2-5; D is unclear. Trimming removed 6 bases at V and 4 bases at J, with 10 bases between. In germline, CDR1 is SGHDT, CDR2 YYEEEE. The CDR3 extends over 12 amino acids.